The T cell receptor beta chain under discussion was sequenced for a study of response to subunit inactivated influenza vaccine. Study observations and caveats: Every seasonal influenza vaccination brings in few new T cells, the authors suggested.

CDR1 DFQATT and CDR2 SNEGSKA come from the germline V gene (reference sequence). V lost 3 bases to trimming and J lost 1 base, with 16 bases between them. The CDR3 is 16 residues long. This clonotype was counted only a few times. Antigen unknown. Using its own MiXCR run on the RT-PCR reads, TCRdb lists one record per CDR3 protein. Of some 850,000 distinct CDR3 sequences listed, approximately 18% are singletons. This TCR was sampled from a man in his fifties or sixties who received an inactivated influenza vaccine. Sequenced material: PBMCs from blood, taken approximately 5 days after vaccination. The V call is TRBV20-1, the J call TRBJ2-1; D remains unclear. The CDR3 nucleotides are TGCAGTGCTAGTTCGACTTCCTCCAGATCCTACAATGAGCAGTTCTTC. This translates into CSASSTSSRSYNEQFF.